These 2 T cell receptor beta chains originate from one sample sequenced in a study of T-cell memory formation after mild COVID-19. TCRdb re-derived calls from the 5' RACE reads in MiXCR, one entry per CDR3 protein. The data contain fewer than 700,000 distinct CDR3 sequences, roughly 22% of them singletons. Sequencing was done on a sample of PBMCs or a T cell subset sorted from them (not recorded which). These receptor sequences come from an adult woman who had mild COVID-19 (a few samples of this study predate the infection). Cell type and time point are not known.

The gene calls are TRBV7-9 and TRBJ2-3; perhaps TRBD1 as D (5 bases). The CDR3 extends over 16 amino acids. V was shortened by 1 base and J by 3 bases, with 14 bases between the two germline ends. Looked up from germline, CDR1 is SEHNR and CDR2 is FQNEAQ (reference sequence). Here the CDR3 reads CASSLVVRVSTDTQYF. The DNA for the CDR3 is TGTGCCAGCAGCTTAGTGGTCAGGGTATCGACAGATACGCAGTATTTT.

The table lists this clonotype with a few counts. J is TRBJ2-7 and V is TRBV18; TRBD2 matches at 10 bases. V shed 2 bases, J shed 5 bases, and the junction held 9 bases outside the gene matches. The CDR3 sequence is 16 residues long. Per the germline V gene, CDR1 is KGHSH and CDR2 is LQKENI. CDR3 DNA sequence: TGTGCCAGCTCACCAGTAGGCGGACTAGCGGTCAACGAGCAGTACTTC. Amino acid sequence: CASSPVGGLAVNEQYF.